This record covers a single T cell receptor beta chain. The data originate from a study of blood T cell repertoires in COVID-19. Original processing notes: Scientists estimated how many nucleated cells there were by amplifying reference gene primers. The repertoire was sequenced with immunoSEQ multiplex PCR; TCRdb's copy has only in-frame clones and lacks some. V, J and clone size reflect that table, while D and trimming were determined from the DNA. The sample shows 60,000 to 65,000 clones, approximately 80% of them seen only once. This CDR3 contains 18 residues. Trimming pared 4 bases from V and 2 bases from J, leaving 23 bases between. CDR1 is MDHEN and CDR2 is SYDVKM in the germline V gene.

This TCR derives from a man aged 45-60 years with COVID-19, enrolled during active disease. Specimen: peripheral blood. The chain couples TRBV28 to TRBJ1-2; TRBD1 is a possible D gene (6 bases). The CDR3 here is CASSSPGGGGNANYGYTF. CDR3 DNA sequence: TGTGCCAGCAGTTCCCCGGGAGGGGGAGGGAACGCGAACTATGGCTACACCTTC.